This T cell receptor beta chain comes out of a study of blood T cell repertoires in COVID-19. Study in general: COVID-19 samples, acute and convalescent, were from the United States, Italy and Spain.

Some clones are missing from TCRdb's copy, which holds only in-frame ones; the method was immunoSEQ multiplex PCR. The data contain 380,000 or so clones, more than 75% of them singletons. This study enrolled people aged about 18 to 95 from approximately 25 US geographic areas. Trimming removed 0 bases from V and 6 bases from J, with 6 bases in between. This CDR3 contains 12 residues. The germline CDR1 and CDR2 sequences are SGHTS and YDEGEE. The sample was PBMCs or T cells enriched from blood (not recorded which). The J gene is TRBJ1-1, the V gene TRBV5-8; D uncertain. The sequence was collected from a woman between 25 and 40 years old with acute COVID-19. CDR3 region: CASSLGGPEAFF. The CDR3 DNA is TGTGCCAGCAGCTTGGGAGGTCCTGAAGCTTTCTTT.